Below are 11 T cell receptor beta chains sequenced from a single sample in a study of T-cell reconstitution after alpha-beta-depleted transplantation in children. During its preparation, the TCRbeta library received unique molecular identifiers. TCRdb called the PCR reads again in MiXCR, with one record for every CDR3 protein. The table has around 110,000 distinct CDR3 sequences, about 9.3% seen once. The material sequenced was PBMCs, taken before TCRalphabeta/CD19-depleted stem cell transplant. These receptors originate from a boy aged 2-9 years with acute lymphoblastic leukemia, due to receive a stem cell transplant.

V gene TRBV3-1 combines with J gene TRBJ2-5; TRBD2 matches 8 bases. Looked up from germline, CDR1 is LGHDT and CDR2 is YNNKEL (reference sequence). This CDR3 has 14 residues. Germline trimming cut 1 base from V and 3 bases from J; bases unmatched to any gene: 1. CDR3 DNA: TGTGCCAGCAGCCAAGCGGGAGGGGAAGAGACCCAGTACTTC. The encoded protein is CASSQAGGEETQYF.

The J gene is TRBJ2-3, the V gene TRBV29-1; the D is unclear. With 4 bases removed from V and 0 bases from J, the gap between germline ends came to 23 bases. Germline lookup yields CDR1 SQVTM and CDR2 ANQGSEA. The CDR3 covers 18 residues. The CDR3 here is CSVVHPENRLLSTDTQYF. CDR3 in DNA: TGCAGCGTTGTCCACCCCGAGAACCGGCTACTCAGCACAGATACGCAGTATTTT.

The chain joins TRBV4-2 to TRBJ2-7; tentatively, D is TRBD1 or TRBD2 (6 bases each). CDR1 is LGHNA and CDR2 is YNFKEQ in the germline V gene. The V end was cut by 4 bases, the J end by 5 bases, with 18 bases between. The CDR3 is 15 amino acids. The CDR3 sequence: CASSPQEAGHHEQYF. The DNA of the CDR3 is TGTGCCAGCAGCCCTCAAGAGGCGGGACACCACGAGCAGTACTTC.

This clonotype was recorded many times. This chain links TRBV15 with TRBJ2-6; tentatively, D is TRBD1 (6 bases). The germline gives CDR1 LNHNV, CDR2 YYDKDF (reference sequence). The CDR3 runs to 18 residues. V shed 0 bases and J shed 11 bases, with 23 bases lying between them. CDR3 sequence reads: CATSRDKGEWLRSHVLTF. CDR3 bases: TGTGCCACCAGCAGAGATAAGGGGGAATGGCTTAGGTCCCACGTCCTGACTTTC.

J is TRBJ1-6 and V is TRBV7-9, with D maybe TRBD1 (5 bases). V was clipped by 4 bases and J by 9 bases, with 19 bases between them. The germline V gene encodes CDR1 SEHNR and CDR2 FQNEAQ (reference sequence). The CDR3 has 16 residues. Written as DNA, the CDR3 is TGTGCCAGCAGCTCCGGCCGGGGGGGAAGGGGTTCACCCCTCCACTTT. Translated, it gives CASSSGRGGRGSPLHF.

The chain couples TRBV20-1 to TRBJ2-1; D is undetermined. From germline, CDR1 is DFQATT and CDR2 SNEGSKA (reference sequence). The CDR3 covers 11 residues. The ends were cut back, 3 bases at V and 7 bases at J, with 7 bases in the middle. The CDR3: CSARLQNEQFF. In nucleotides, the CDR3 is TGCAGTGCTAGGTTACAGAATGAGCAGTTCTTC.

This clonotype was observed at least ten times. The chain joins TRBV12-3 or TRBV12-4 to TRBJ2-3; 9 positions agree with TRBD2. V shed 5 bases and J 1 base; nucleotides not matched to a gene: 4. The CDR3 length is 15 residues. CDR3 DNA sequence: TGTGCCAGCAGTCCGAGCGGGAGGCGCACAGATACGCAGTATTTT. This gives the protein CASSPSGRRTDTQYF.

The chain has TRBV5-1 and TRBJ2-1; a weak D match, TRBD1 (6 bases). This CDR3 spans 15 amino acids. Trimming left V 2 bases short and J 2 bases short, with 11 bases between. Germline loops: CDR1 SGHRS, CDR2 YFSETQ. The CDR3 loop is CASSLTGLPYNEQFF. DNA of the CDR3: TGCGCCAGCAGCTTAACAGGGCTCCCCTACAATGAGCAGTTCTTC.

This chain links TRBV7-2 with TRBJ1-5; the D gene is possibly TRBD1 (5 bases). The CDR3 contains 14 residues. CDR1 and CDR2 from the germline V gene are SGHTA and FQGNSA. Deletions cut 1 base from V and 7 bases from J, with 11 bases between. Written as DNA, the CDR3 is TGTGCCAGCAGCTTAGGGGCGGGGCAGCAGCCCCAGCATTTT. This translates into CASSLGAGQQPQHF.

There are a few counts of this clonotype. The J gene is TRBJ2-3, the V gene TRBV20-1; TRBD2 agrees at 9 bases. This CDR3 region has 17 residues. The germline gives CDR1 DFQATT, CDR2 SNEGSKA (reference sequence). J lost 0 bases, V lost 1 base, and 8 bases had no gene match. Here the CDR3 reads CSARVLAGLSSTDTQYF. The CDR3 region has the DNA TGCAGTGCTAGAGTTCTAGCGGGGCTTTCTAGCACAGATACGCAGTATTTT.

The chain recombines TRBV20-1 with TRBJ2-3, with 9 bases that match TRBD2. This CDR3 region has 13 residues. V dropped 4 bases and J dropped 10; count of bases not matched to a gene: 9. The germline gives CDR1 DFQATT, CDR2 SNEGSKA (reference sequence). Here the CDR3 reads CSATLTSGYAQYF. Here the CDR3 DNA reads TGCAGTGCTACATTGACTAGCGGATACGCGCAGTATTTT.